One and the same sample provided the 18 T cell receptor beta chains below, sequenced in a study of shared clonotypes between healthy human individuals (dated by TCRdb to between 2020 and 2021). The receptor library was made with the immunoSEQ multiplex PCR assay. TCRdb took over this immuneACCESS table, retaining in-frame rearrangements with V and J assigned. Such tables are incomplete; in checked studies, under half of the missing clones stem from an unresolved V gene, and the remainder is unexplained. The sample profile shows some 1.5 million clones; 96% of them were found once. The ten biggest clones cover approximately 1% of the sample. Sequencing was done on a sample of naive CD4+ T cells sorted from blood. This specimen's cell subset or site label, interpreted: CD45RA+ positively selected. The receptors derive from a man in his thirties or forties in good health.

V gene TRBV6-1 combines with J gene TRBJ2-1, with 7 bases matching TRBD2. Germline CDR1 and CDR2: MNHNS and SASEGT. The CDR3 totals 16 residues. V shed 4 bases and J 4 bases; nucleotides not matched to a gene: 10. CDR3 protein: CASSVVGGPRYNEQFF. As DNA, the CDR3 is TGTGCCAGCAGTGTAGTGGGAGGGCCTCGGTACAATGAGCAGTTCTTC.

Written as DNA, the CDR3 is TGTGCCAGCAGTGGGGACAGCTCTAACTATGGCTACACCTTC. It yields the protein CASSGDSSNYGYTF. The rearrangement links TRBV25-1 to TRBJ1-2, with 7 bases matching TRBD1. Trimming at V came to 4 bases and at J to 0 bases, leaving 2 bases not matched to a gene. The CDR3 spans 14 residues. The germline V gene encodes CDR1 MGHDK and CDR2 SYGVNS.

The V and J genes are TRBV29-1 and TRBJ2-3; a possible D gene is TRBD2 (5 bases). The V end lost 3 bases, the J end lost 6 bases, and 10 bases lay between the germline ends. The CDR3 covers 12 residues. The germline V gene encodes CDR1 SQVTM and CDR2 ANQGSEA. CDR3 bases: TGCAGCGTTGATGCGGGTGGGGATACGCAGTATTTT. Translating gives CSVDAGGDTQYF.

This chain connects TRBV25-1 to TRBJ2-1, with 10 bases aligning to TRBD2. From germline, CDR1 is MGHDK and CDR2 SYGVNS. CDR3 length equals 14 residues. Trimming took 9 bases from V and 7 from J; bases not matched to a gene: 9. The CDR3 DNA reads as TGTGCCAGTGCCGGGACTAGCGTTAGGAATGAGCAGTTCTTC. It is translated as CASAGTSVRNEQFF.

The chain recombines TRBV18 with TRBJ2-3, with 9 bases fitting TRBD1. V was pared by 2 bases and J by 3 bases, with 3 bases of the junction left unmatched. In germline, CDR1 is KGHSH, CDR2 LQKENI. The CDR3 runs 15 residues. The CDR3 coding sequence is TGTGCCAGCTCACCAAAGGGACAGGGAACAGATACGCAGTATTTT. It is translated as CASSPKGQGTDTQYF.

A word on this clone: A read error may account for a junction end that differs from germline. This sequence joins TRBV20-1 and TRBJ2-5; D remains unclear. CDR1 is DFQATT, CDR2 SNEGSKA, per germline (reference sequence). This CDR3 has 11 residues. In DNA form, the CDR3 reads TGCAGTGCTCTTAACGACTTTTCCTCCGACTTC. It yields the protein CSALNDFSSDF.

The V call is TRBV7-2, the J call TRBJ2-5; D gene ambiguous. The CDR3 is made up of 13 amino acids. Trimming removed 3 bases from V and 2 bases from J, with 7 bases in between. Germline CDR1 and CDR2: SGHTA and FQGNSA. The CDR3: CASSFPNQETQYF. The CDR3 nucleotides read TGTGCCAGCAGCTTCCCCAATCAAGAGACCCAGTACTTC.

CDR3: CASSLGDRLSLETQYF. The DNA of the CDR3 is TGTGCCAGCAGCTTAGGGGACAGGCTATCATTGGAGACCCAGTACTTC. V is TRBV7-6 and J is TRBJ2-5, with 8 bases matching TRBD1. This CDR3 has 16 amino acids. CDR1 and CDR2 (germline): SGHVS, FNYEAQ. Unmatched junction bases numbered 9, after V lost 1 base and J lost 5 bases.

As concerns this clone: This sample also contains other DNA sequences that code for the same CDR3. The V and J genes are TRBV19 and TRBJ2-5; D remains ambiguous. The CDR3 covers 14 residues. Between the trimmed V and J ends, which lost 1 base and 2 bases, there was a span of 8 bases. Germline CDR1 reads LNHDA; CDR2 reads SQIVND (reference sequence). The CDR3 region has the DNA TGTGCCAGTAGTATAGCTGGGTTACAAGAGACCCAGTACTTC. This codes for CASSIAGLQETQYF. The complete variable domain, with remaining parts taken from reference TRBV19 and TRBJ2-5, reads DGGITQSPKYLFRKEGQNVTLSCEQNLNHDAMYWYRQDPGQGLRLIYYSQIVNDFQKGDIAEGYSVSREKKESFPLTVTSAQKNPTAFYLCASSIAGLQETQYFGPGTRLLVL.

The genes are TRBV2 and TRBJ2-7, with a weak D call TRBD2 (5 bases). The CDR3 contains 14 residues. V was trimmed by 4 bases and J by 2 bases, leaving 12 bases between them. CDR1 SNHLY and CDR2 FYNNEI come from the germline V gene. The CDR3 nucleotides are TGTGCCAGCAGTGCCGCGCGGGTCCCCTACGAGCAGTACTTC. Its protein product is CASSAARVPYEQYF.

The V and J genes are TRBV5-1 and TRBJ2-7; 12 bases are shared with TRBD2. Per the germline V gene, CDR1 is SGHRS and CDR2 is YFSETQ. The CDR3 extends over 15 amino acids. J lost 5 bases, V lost 0 bases, and 3 bases had no gene match. For the CDR3, the DNA is TGCGCCAGCAGCTTGGTGACTAGCGGGAGTAACGAGCAGTACTTC. It specifies CASSLVTSGSNEQYF.

CDR3 in DNA: TGTGCCAGTAGTCGGTTGTTTAGTGAGGAGCTGTTTTTT. The encoded protein is CASSRLFSEELFF. The chain links TRBV19 to TRBJ2-2; D remains unclear. The CDR3 extends over 13 amino acids. V lost 5 bases and J lost 10, with 14 bases in between. Per the germline V gene, CDR1 is LNHDA and CDR2 is SQIVND (reference sequence).

The V call is TRBV9, the J call TRBJ2-5; D is possibly TRBD1 (5 bases). The CDR3 consists of 13 residues. V lost 7 bases to trimming and J lost 5 bases, with 15 bases between them. Germline CDR1 SGDLS, CDR2 YYNGEE. The CDR3 sequence: CASGSGARETQYF. The CDR3 region has the DNA TGTGCCAGCGGATCTGGGGCGAGGGAGACCCAGTACTTC.

In regard to this clone: In the same sample, other DNA sequences code for this CDR3. The chain couples TRBV9 to TRBJ2-3; maybe TRBD2 (6 bases). The CDR3 is 15 amino acids. CDR1 is SGDLS, CDR2 YYNGEE, per germline. With 0 bases removed from V and 1 base from J, the gap between germline ends came to 9 bases. CDR3 nucleotides: TGTGCCAGCAGCGTAGGATTAGCGGGCACAGATACGCAGTATTTT. Protein product: CASSVGLAGTDTQYF.

The rearrangement uses TRBV27 and TRBJ1-5; D gene unclear. The CDR3 spans 14 residues. The V end was cut by 3 bases, the J end by 5 bases, with 11 bases between. Germline CDR1 MNHEY, CDR2 SMNVEV (reference sequence). The CDR3 spells CASSFRPGYQPQHF. The CDR3 DNA sequence: TGTGCCAGCAGTTTCCGGCCGGGTTATCAGCCCCAGCATTTT.

The count of this clone is one. The gene calls are TRBV25-1 and TRBJ2-1; D is ambiguous. The V gene's germline CDR1 is MGHDK and CDR2 SYGVNS. The length of the CDR3 is 14 residues. Deletions cut 1 base from V and 6 bases from J, with 10 bases between. The CDR3 loop is CASSESRRSNEQFF. The CDR3 bases are TGTGCCAGCAGTGAATCGAGGCGGTCCAATGAGCAGTTCTTC.

The chain combines TRBV6-1 with TRBJ2-1; D is possibly TRBD2 (5 bases). The CDR3 has 15 amino acids. V dropped 6 bases and J dropped 3 bases, with 15 bases sitting between them. Germline values: CDR1 MNHNS, CDR2 SASEGT. The CDR3 nucleotides read TGTGCCAGCAGCGCCATTGGCGGAGGCTACAATGAGCAGTTCTTC. Amino acid sequence: CASSAIGGGYNEQFF.

This rearrangement joins TRBV5-5 to TRBJ1-2; D might be TRBD1 (6 bases). Trimming pared 0 bases from V and 5 bases from J, leaving 11 bases between. CDR3 length equals 14 residues. Germline assignment: CDR1 SGHKS and CDR2 YYEKEE (reference sequence). Written as DNA, the CDR3 is TGTGCCAGCAGCTTGGAGGGCAGGGGATATGGCTACACCTTC. Its translation: CASSLEGRGYGYTF.